This T cell receptor beta chain was observed in a study of shared clonotypes between healthy human individuals. Naive CD8 populations comprised CD45RO-negative cells positively selected for CCR7, excluding terminally differentiated effector memory CD45RA+ cells. Every donor, a Caucasian adult, lived in Nashville, Tennessee. Profiling relied on immunoSEQ multiplex PCR, and the TCRdb table lists in-frame clones only, not all of them. The table includes more than 2 million clones, approximately 94% detected once. As to this clone: The sample carries other DNA sequences with the same CDR3.

The sequenced sample consisted of naive CD8+ T cells sorted from blood. This TCR derives from a man between 18 and 35 years old in good health.

The CDR3 loop is CAWSVLAGGPNEQFF. CDR3 DNA sequence: TGTGCCTGGAGTGTACTGGCGGGGGGGCCGAATGAGCAGTTCTTC. The genes are TRBV30 and TRBJ2-1; 9 bases agree with TRBD2. CDR3 size: 15 residues. V was pared by 0 bases and J by 7 bases, with 7 bases of the junction left unmatched. Germline CDR1 is GTSNPN and CDR2 is SVGIG (reference sequence). The full variable domain, completed using reference TRBV30 and TRBJ2-1, is SQTIHQWPATLVQPVGSPLSLECTVEGTSNPNLYWYRQAAGRGLQLLFYSVGIGQISSEVPQNLSASRPQDRQFILSSKKLLLSDSGFYLCAWSVLAGGPNEQFFGPGTRLTVL.